This is a list of T cell receptor beta chains from one sample in a study of blood T cells in healthy people across ages. Via MiXCR, TCRdb re-called the 5' RACE reads, giving one row per CDR3 protein. The table shows hundreds of thousands of distinct CDR3 sequences, with approximately 30% occurring only once. The specimen sequenced was blood. These receptors originate from a woman over 75 in good health. Both conserved end residues are part of each CDR3.

v_call,cdr3_aa
TRBV4-3,CANSQEGGRSPLHF
TRBV6-5,CASSPPGQGTEQYF
TRBV5-1,CASSSFKNTEAFF
TRBV20-1,CSAHRDQHNEQFF
TRBV12-3/TRBV12-4,CVGSLRQDYGYTF
TRBV21-1,CASSKTPHIREAEREQYF
TRBV20-1,CSAVDRATEAFF
TRBV20-1,CSARDSRQGQNSPLHF
TRBV27,CASSLSGESGSYGYTF
TRBV3-1,CASTHRAGGRFGYGYTF
TRBV20-1,CSARDRGHIQYF
TRBV6-1,CASSDGWGPGRTAFNSPLHF
TRBV7-9,CASSSDRTSYGYTF
TRBV9,CASSVRGSRASGYTF
TRBV3-1,CASSRGQRNQPQHF
TRBV5-6,CASSLVGQPATYEQYF
TRBV6-1,CASREGLAGADTQYF
TRBV10-3,CAISESHGGVADTQYF
TRBV9,CASSVAGSFTDTQYF
TRBV5-8,CASSPGQISNQPQHF
TRBV19,CASSITGVSYEQYF
TRBV20-1,CSASIPRGRFQPQHF
TRBV10-3,CASSEGREGNNAEQFF
TRBV12-3/TRBV12-4,CASSFWTLTYNEQFF
TRBV7-2,CASSPGYRKNEQFF
TRBV7-2,CASSLQGPRKTQYF
TRBV19,CASSMNRGPYEQYF
TRBV11-2,CASRRRGTGNEQFF
TRBV7-2,CTSSLVAGVHEQFF
TRBV29-1,CSVGGEGNYNEQFF
TRBV4-1,CASSLQGRNYGYTF
TRBV20-1,CSARGGQEWTEAFF
TRBV18,CASSRPDRVKDTQYF
TRBV4-3,CAGSQGYRGRETQYF
TRBV7-3,CASSRNRGGDTQYF
TRBV30,CAWKRVISYEQYF
TRBV7-9,CASSPPWLTNEKLFF
TRBV7-2,CASSLASGADTQYF
TRBV7-2,CASSTSTGGTTQYF
TRBV7-9,CASSLADRGIYGYTF
TRBV5-1,CASSLAPGGGTEAFF